Presented here are 8 T cell receptor beta chains from one specimen sequenced in a study of T cells in Graves' hyperthyroidism and ophthalmopathy. Authors of the study amplified TCR beta CDR3 regions from RNA transcripts. The TCR CDR3 first-round RT-PCR relied on the HTBI primer set. In TCRdb, the multiplex PCR reads were re-called with MiXCR into one record per CDR3 protein. Altogether fewer than 550,000 distinct CDR3 sequences are present, around a quarter being singletons, with the ten largest covering approximately 11%. What was sequenced was blood. The receptors shown here come from a woman aged 25 to 45 with Graves' ophthalmopathy.

In its sample, this clonotype was seen a few times. This rearrangement joins TRBV28 to TRBJ2-7; TRBD2 aligns across 7 bases. Germline CDR1 MDHEN, CDR2 SYDVKM. The ends lost 5 bases at V and 5 bases at J; junction bases unmatched: 15. The CDR3 extends over 16 amino acids. The CDR3: CASSPPGAGRGNEQYF. The CDR3 DNA reads as TGTGCCAGCAGTCCCCCGGGAGCGGGAAGGGGCAACGAGCAGTACTTC.

The chain recombines TRBV12-3 or TRBV12-4 with TRBJ2-7; no definite D call. The CDR3 spans 15 residues. Trimming stripped 6 bases from V and 1 base from J, with 16 bases between. In DNA, the CDR3 is TGTGCCAGCAGCCCCGGGCCGACGCCTTCCTACGAGCAGTACTTC. Translation gives CASSPGPTPSYEQYF.

This clonotype was seen a few times. The chain links TRBV12-3 or TRBV12-4 to TRBJ1-3; 7 bases are a match to TRBD1. CDR3 length: 17 residues. V dropped 0 bases and J dropped 1; count of bases not matched to a gene: 6. The CDR3 spells CASSLAPGGASGNTIYF. The CDR3 region has the DNA TGTGCCAGCAGTTTAGCCCCAGGGGGAGCGTCTGGAAACACCATATATTTT.

This clonotype was seen repeatedly, ten times or more. The chain is built from TRBV6-5 and TRBJ2-5; D is perhaps TRBD2 (6 bases). From germline, CDR1 is MNHEY and CDR2 SVGAGI. There are 14 residues in the CDR3. V lost 6 bases and J lost 9, with 20 bases in between. Here the CDR3 DNA reads TGTGCCAGCAGCCCTCGGCCGGGACTCCCATCCCAGTACTTC. It specifies CASSPRPGLPSQYF.

This clonotype was recorded many times. The chain recombines TRBV11-1 with TRBJ1-2; tentative D call: TRBD1 (5 bases). In germline, CDR1 is SGHAT, CDR2 FQDESV (reference sequence). The V gene lost 6 bases and the J gene lost 6 bases, with 14 bases spanning the gap. CDR3 length: 13 residues. Here the CDR3 reads CASRRLSGDGYTF. As DNA, the CDR3 is TGTGCCAGCAGACGGCTTTCGGGGGATGGCTACACCTTC.

The rearrangement uses TRBV6-5 and TRBJ1-2, with D maybe TRBD1 (6 bases). This CDR3 is 14 amino acids long. In germline, CDR1 is MNHEY, CDR2 SVGAGI. The germline V and J ends were trimmed by 6 bases and 4 bases, with 15 bases remaining between them. The CDR3 DNA reads as TGTGCCAGCAGCTTAAACAGGGACGGCTATGGCTACACCTTC. It codes for CASSLNRDGYGYTF.

In its sample, this clonotype was seen many times. The genes are TRBV6-2 or TRBV6-3 and TRBJ2-7; 9 bases map to TRBD2. The CDR3 runs to 14 residues. The ends lost 7 bases at V and 2 bases at J; junction bases unmatched: 6. Germline CDR1 reads MNHEY; CDR2 reads SVGEGT. CDR3 nucleotide sequence: TGTGCCAGCAATCCTCTAGCGGGGACCTACGAGCAGTACTTC. As protein: CASNPLAGTYEQYF.

About this clonotype itself: One end of the junction does not line up with germline, which may come from a read error. V usage is TRBV27 and J usage is TRBJ2-5; TRBD1 agrees at 10 bases. Germline V gene sequence: CDR1 MNHEY, CDR2 SMNVEV (reference sequence). This CDR3 is 14 amino acids long. CDR3 loop: CASSTDRGEEAQYF. The DNA of the CDR3 is TGTGCCAGCAGTACGGACAGGGGGGAAGAGGCCCAGTACTTC.